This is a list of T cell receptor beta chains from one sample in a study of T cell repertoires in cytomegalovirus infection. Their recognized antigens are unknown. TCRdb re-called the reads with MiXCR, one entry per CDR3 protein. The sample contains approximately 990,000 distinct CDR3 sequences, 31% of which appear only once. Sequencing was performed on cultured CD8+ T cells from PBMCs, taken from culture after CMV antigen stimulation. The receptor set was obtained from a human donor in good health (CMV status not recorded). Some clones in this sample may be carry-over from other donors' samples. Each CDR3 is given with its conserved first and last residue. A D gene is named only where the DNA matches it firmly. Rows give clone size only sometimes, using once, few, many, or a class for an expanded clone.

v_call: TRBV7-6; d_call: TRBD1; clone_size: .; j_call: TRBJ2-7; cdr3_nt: TGTGCCAGCAGCTTCCTGACAGGGGGAATCTTGTACGAGCAGTACTTC; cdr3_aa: CASSFLTGGILYEQYF
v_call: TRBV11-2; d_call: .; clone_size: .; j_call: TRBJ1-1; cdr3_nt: TGTGCCAGCAGCTTAGAGGCGGGGATGACTGAAGCTTTCTTT; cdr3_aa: CASSLEAGMTEAFF
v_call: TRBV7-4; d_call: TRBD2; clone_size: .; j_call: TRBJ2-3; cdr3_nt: TGTGCCAGCAGCTCCCCCCTAGCGGGGGGGCCTCGTAATACGCAGTATTTT; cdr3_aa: CASSSPLAGGPRNTQYF
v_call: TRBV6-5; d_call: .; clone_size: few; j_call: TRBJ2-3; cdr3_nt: TGTGCCAGCTCCCTAGGCCCAGCGGGTGGTTGGATGGATACGCAGTATTTT; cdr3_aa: CASSLGPAGGWMDTQYF
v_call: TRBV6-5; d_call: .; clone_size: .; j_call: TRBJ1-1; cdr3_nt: TGTGCCAGCGGGCGGGGGGCAGGAACTGAAGCTTTCTTT; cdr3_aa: CASGRGAGTEAFF
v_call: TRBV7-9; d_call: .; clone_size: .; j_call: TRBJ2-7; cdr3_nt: TGTGCCAGCAGCGCCGCAGGATTTCCCTCCTACGAGCAGTACTTC; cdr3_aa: CASSAAGFPSYEQYF
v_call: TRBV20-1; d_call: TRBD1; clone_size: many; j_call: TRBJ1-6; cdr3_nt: TGCAGTGCTAGCGACAGGGATACAGTTTCCTATAATTCACCCCTCCACTTT; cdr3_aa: CSASDRDTVSYNSPLHF
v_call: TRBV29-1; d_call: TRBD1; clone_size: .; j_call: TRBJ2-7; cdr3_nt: TGCAGCGTTGACCCAGGACAGGGTCTCGAGCAGTACTTC; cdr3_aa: CSVDPGQGLEQYF
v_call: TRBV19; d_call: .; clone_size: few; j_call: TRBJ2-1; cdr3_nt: TGTGCCAGTAGTATTGGGCCAACGCTCGGCGGGAATGAGCAGTTCTTC; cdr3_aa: CASSIGPTLGGNEQFF
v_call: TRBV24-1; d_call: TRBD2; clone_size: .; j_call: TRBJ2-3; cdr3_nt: TGTGCCACCAGTGATCCGGCTAGCGGGACAGATACGCAGTATTTT; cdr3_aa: CATSDPASGTDTQYF
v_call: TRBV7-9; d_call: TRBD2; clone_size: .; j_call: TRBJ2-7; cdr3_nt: TGTGCCAGCAGCTTCCCGGGGGGGGATACCTACGAGCAGTACTTC; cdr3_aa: CASSFPGGDTYEQYF
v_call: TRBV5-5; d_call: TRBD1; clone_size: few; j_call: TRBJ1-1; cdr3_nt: TGTGCCAGCAGCCCCGACAGGGCTCAGATGAACACTGAAGCTTTCTTT; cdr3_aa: CASSPDRAQMNTEAFF
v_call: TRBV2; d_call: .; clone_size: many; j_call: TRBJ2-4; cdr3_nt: TGTGCCAGCAGTGGATCCACTGCAGCCAAAAACATTCAGTACTTC; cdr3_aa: CASSGSTAAKNIQYF
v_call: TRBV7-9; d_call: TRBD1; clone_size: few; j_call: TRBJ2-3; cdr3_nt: TGTGCCAGCAGCTTAGTAAACCGGGACAGGGACCCAGATACGCAGTATTTT; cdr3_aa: CASSLVNRDRDPDTQYF
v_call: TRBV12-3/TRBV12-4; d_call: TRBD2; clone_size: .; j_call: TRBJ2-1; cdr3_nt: TGTGCCAGCAGCCGGGACTACCTACCCAATGAGCAGTTCTTC; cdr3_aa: CASSRDYLPNEQFF
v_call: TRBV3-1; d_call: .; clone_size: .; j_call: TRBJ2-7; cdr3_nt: TGTGCCAGCAGCCAATTACACCGTCCCTACGAGCAGTACTTC; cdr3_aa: CASSQLHRPYEQYF
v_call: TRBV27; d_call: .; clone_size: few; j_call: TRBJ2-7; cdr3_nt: TGTGCCAGCACCGGGGGCGGTTCCTACGAGCAGTACTTC; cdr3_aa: CASTGGGSYEQYF
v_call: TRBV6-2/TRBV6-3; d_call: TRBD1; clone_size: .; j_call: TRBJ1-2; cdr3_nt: TGTGCCAGCAGTTTCCTTACCCCGGGACAGGGTCTAGAGGACTATGGCTACACCTTC; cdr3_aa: CASSFLTPGQGLEDYGYTF
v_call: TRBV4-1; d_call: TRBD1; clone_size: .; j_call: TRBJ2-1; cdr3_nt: TGCGCCAGCAGCCATTCGAGGACAGGGGCGAACAATGAGCAGTTCTTC; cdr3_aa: CASSHSRTGANNEQFF
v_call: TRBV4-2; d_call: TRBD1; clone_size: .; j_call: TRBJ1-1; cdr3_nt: TGTGCCAGCAGCCAAGATGGGACAGGGGGCAGGAACACTGAAGCTTTCTTT; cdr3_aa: CASSQDGTGGRNTEAFF
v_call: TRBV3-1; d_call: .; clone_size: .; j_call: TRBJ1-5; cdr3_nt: TGTGCCAGCAGCCAAGGGGGGGCGCCGACTCAGCCCCAGCATTTT; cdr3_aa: CASSQGGAPTQPQHF
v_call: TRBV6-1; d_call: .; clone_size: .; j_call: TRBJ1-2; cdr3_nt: TGTGCCAGCAGCGCACCGGACAGCTGGATCTATGGCTACACCTTC; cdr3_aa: CASSAPDSWIYGYTF
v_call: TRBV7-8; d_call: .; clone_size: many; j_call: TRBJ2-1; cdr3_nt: TGTGCCAGCAGCTTAGGAGCACCTACCTCCTACAATGAGCAGTTCTTC; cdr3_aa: CASSLGAPTSYNEQFF
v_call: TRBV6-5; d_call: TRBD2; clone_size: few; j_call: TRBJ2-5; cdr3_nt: TGTGCCAGCAGTTACTCTGCGGGGGGGCTTTCAGAGACCCAGTACTTC; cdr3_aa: CASSYSAGGLSETQYF
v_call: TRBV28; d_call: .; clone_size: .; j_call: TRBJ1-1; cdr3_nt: TGTGCCAGCATCTTGTTGATCGTAACTGAAGCTTTCTTT; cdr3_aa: CASILLIVTEAFF
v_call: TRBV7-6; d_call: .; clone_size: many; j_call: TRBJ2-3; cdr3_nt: TGTGCCAGCAGCTTAGTATGGGGGGCGAAGGCAGATACGCAGTATTTT; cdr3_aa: CASSLVWGAKADTQYF
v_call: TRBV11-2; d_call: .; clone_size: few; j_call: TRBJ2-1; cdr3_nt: TGTGCCAGCAGCACTTCGCCGGGAATAGTGTTCTTC; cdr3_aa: CASSTSPGIVFF
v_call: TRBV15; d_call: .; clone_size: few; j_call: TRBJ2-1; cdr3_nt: TGTGCCACCGAGGGGGATTCTTACAATGAGCAGTTCTTC; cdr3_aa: CATEGDSYNEQFF
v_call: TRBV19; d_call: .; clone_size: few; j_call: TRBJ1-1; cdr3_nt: TGTGCCAGTAGGTTTGGGAACACTGAAGCTTTCTTT; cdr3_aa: CASRFGNTEAFF
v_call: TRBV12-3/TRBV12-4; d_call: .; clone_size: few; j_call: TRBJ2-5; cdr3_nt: TGTGCCAGCAGTTTCGGCGGGCGAACCGGGGAGACCCAGTACTTC; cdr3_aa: CASSFGGRTGETQYF
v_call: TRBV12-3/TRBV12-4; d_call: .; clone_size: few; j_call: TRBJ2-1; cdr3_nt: TGTGCCAGCACCTTTACCCCTGGGAGGGGGCAGGATGAGCAGTTCTTC; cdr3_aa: CASTFTPGRGQDEQFF
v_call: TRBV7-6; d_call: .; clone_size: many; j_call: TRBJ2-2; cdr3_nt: TGTGCCAGCAGCTTACGGTTTCCAGGGGACGCCGGGGAGCTGTTTTTT; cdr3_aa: CASSLRFPGDAGELFF
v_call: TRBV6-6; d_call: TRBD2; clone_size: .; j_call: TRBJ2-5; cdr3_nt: TGTGCCAGCAGTTTCGTAGCGGGGGGGCTGCTAGAGACCCAGTACTTC; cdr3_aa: CASSFVAGGLLETQYF
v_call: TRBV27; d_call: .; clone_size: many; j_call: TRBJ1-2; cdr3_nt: TGTGCCAGCAGCTTTGGGGGGGCCGACTATGGCTACACCTTC; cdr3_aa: CASSFGGADYGYTF
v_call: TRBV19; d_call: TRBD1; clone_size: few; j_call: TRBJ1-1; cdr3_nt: TGTGCCAGTAGTATAGGGGCAGGGGGCACTGAAGCTTTCTTT; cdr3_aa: CASSIGAGGTEAFF
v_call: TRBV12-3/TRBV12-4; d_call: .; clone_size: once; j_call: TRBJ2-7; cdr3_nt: TGTGCCAGCAGTTTATATGCAGGGGAATCGTACGAGCAGTACTTC; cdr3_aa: CASSLYAGESYEQYF
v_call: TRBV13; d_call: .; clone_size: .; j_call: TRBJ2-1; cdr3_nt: TGTGCCAGCAGCCCACGGCCCGGCAGGGTAGCCTACAATGAGCAGTTCTTC; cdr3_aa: CASSPRPGRVAYNEQFF
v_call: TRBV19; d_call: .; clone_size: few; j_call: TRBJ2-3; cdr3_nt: TGTGCCAGTAGCGAACAGAGCACAGATACGCAGTATTTT; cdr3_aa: CASSEQSTDTQYF
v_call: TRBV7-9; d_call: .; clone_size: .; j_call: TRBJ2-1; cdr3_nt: TGTGCCAGCAGCTTAGGGGGCATGGATGAGCAGTTCTTC; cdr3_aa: CASSLGGMDEQFF
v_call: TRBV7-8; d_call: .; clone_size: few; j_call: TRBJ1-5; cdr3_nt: TGTGCCAGCAGCTTATCTGGGGGTCAAGGGGATCAGCCCCAGCATTTT; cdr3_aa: CASSLSGGQGDQPQHF
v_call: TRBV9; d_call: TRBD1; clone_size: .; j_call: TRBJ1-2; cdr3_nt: TGTGCCAGCAGCGTAGGCCCCCGGGACAGCTATGGCTACACCTTC; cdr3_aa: CASSVGPRDSYGYTF
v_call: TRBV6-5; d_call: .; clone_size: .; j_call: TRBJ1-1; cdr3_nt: TGTGCCAGCAGTTACCTTCCCTTTAACCGGCTGAAAGACACTGAAGCTTTCTTT; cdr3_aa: CASSYLPFNRLKDTEAFF
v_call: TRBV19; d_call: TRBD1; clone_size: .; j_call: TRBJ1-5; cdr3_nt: TGTGCCAGTAGTGCCTTAGACAGGGATCAGCCCCAGCATTTT; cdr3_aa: CASSALDRDQPQHF
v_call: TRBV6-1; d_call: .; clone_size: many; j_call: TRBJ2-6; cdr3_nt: TGTGCCAGCAGTGAATGGGTGACCGAAAGCTCTGGGGCCAACGTCCTGACTTTC; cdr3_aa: CASSEWVTESSGANVLTF
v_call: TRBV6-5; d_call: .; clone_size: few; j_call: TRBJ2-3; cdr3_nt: TGTGCCAGCAGTTACGTCTTCCGGGGATTTTGGGGCACAGATACGCAGTATTTT; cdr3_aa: CASSYVFRGFWGTDTQYF
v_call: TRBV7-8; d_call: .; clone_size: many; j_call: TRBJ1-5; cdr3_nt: TGTGCCAGCAGCTTTACCCCTTTTGATCAGCCCCAGCATTTT; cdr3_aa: CASSFTPFDQPQHF
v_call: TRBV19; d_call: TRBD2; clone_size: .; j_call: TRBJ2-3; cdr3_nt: TGTGCCAGTAGTATAATCGGGGGGGCCGGGGATACGCAGTATTTT; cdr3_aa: CASSIIGGAGDTQYF
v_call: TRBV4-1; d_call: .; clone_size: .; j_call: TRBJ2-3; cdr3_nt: TGCGCCAGCAGCCAAGTGATGGGGGCTGGAGATACGCAGTATTTT; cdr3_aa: CASSQVMGAGDTQYF
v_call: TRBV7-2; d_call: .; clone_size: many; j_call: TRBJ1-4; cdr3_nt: TGTGCCAGCAGCTTAAACAGGGAATCTGAAAAACTGTTTTTT; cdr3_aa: CASSLNRESEKLFF
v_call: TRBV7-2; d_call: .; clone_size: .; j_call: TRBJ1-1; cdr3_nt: TGTGCCAGCAGCTTTTGGAGGGGGACTGAAGCTTTCTTT; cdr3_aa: CASSFWRGTEAFF
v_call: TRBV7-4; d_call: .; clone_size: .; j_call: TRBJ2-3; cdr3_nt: TGTACCAGCAGCTTAGAAAAGGGGGATACGCAGTATTTT; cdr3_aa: CTSSLEKGDTQYF
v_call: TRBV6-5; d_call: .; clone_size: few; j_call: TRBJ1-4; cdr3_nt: TGTGCCAGCAGTCAAATCCGGGACGATGAGGAAAAACTGTTTTTT; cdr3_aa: CASSQIRDDEEKLFF
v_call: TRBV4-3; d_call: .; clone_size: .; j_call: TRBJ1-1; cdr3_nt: TGCGCCAGCAGCCAGATCCAGGGAAACACTGAAGCTTTCTTT; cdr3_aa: CASSQIQGNTEAFF
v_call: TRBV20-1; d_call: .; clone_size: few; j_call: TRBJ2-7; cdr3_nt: TGCAGTGCTAGAAACCTAAAGAGGATGGACGAGCAGTACTTC; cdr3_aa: CSARNLKRMDEQYF
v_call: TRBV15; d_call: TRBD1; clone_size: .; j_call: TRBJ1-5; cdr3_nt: TGTGCCACCAGCAGTCACAGGGGTCGCAATCAGCCCCAGCATTTT; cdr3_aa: CATSSHRGRNQPQHF
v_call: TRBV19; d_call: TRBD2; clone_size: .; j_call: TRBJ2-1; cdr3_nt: TGTGCCAGTAGTATTTCCAGCGGGGGCGTTAATGAGCAGTTCTTC; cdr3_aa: CASSISSGGVNEQFF